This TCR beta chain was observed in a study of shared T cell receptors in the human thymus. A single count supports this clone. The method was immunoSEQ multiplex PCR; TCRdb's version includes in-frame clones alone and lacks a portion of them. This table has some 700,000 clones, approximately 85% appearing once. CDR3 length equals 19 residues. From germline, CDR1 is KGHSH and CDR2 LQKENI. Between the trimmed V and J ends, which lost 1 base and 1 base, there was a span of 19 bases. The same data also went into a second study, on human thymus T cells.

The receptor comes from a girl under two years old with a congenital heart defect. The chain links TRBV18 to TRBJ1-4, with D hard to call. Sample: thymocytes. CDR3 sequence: CASSPQGRRGRLTNEKLFF. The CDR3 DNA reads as TGTGCCAGCTCACCACAAGGACGGCGAGGGCGCCTAACTAATGAAAAACTGTTTTTT.